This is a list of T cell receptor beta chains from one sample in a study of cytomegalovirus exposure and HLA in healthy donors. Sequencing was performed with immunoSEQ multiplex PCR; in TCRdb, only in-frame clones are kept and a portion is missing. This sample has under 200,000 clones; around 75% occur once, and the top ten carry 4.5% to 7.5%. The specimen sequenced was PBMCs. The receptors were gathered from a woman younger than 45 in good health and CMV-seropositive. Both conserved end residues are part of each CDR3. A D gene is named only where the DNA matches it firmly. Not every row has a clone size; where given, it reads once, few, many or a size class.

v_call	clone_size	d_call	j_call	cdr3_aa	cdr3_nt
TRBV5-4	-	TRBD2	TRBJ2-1	CASSSPLGRGPNEQFF	TGTGCCAGCAGTTCCCCCTTGGGGAGGGGACCGAATGAGCAGTTCTTC
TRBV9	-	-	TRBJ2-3	CASSPQTYPGDTQYF	TGTGCCAGCAGCCCCCAGACTTACCCCGGAGATACGCAGTATTTT
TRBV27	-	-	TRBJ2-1	CASSFSSSYNEQFF	TGTGCCAGCAGTTTCTCTAGCTCCTACAATGAGCAGTTCTTC
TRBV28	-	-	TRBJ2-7	CASSGLEQYF	TGTGCCAGCAGTGGCTTGGAGCAGTACTTC
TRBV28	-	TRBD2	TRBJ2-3	CASSLRASGGRDTQYF	TGTGCCAGCAGTTTACGGGCCTCGGGGGGTCGGGATACGCAGTATTTT
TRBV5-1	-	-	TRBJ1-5	CASSLEAGSNQPQHF	TGCGCCAGCAGCTTGGAGGCGGGGAGCAATCAGCCCCAGCATTTT
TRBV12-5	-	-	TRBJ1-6	CASGLVLGGTNSPLHF	TGTGCTAGTGGTTTGGTACTTGGAGGAACGAATTCACCCCTCCACTTT
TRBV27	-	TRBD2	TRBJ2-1	CASVEAGAHNEQFF	TGTGCCAGCGTGGAGGCGGGAGCCCACAATGAGCAGTTCTTC
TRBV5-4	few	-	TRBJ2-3	CASRPQPTDTQYF	TGTGCCAGCAGGCCACAACCCACAGATACGCAGTATTTT
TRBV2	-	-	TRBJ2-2	CASSTGSGAGELFF	TGTGCCAGCAGTACAGGGAGCGGGGCCGGGGAGCTGTTTTTT
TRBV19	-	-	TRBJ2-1	CASSRRGGVWQFF	TGTGCCAGTAGTAGGCGAGGGGGAGTCTGGCAGTTCTTC
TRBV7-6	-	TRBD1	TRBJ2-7	CASSLWTGATYEQYF	TGTGCCAGCAGCTTATGGACAGGGGCAACCTACGAGCAGTACTTC
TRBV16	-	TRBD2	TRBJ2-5	CASSTVLAGALGETQYF	TGTGCCAGCAGCACAGTCTTAGCGGGAGCCCTCGGAGAGACCCAGTACTTC
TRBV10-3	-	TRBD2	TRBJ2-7	CAISDRTSGKQSSYEQYF	TGTGCCATCAGCGATCGGACTAGCGGGAAACAGAGCTCCTACGAGCAGTACTTC
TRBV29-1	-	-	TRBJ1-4	CSVDFGNEKLFF	TGCAGCGTTGACTTCGGTAATGAAAAACTGTTTTTT
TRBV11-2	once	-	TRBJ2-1	CASSPDRSQMTEQFF	TGTGCCAGCAGCCCTGACAGGTCCCAAATGACGGAGCAGTTCTTC
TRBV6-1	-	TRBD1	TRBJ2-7	CASSEALQTGDEQYF	TGTGCCAGCAGTGAAGCGCTACAGACAGGGGACGAGCAGTACTTC
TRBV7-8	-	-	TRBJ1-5	CASSLGGGNQPQHF	TGTGCCAGCAGCTTAGGGGGCGGCAATCAGCCCCAGCATTTT
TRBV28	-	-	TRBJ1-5	CASKNQRQYDQPQHF	TGTGCCAGCAAGAACCAAAGACAGTACGATCAGCCCCAGCATTTT
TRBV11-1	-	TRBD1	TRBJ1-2	CASSHGGQGGGYTF	TGTGCCAGCAGCCACGGGGGACAGGGCGGCGGCTACACCTTC
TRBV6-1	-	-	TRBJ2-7	CASSEGGSYEQYF	TGTGCCAGCAGTGAAGGGGGCTCTTACGAGCAGTACTTC
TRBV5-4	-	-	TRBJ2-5	CASSPFAGTLETQYF	TGTGCCAGCAGCCCGTTCGCCGGGACTTTAGAGACCCAGTACTTC
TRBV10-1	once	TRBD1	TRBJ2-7	CASSGTGYEQYF	TGCGCCAGCAGTGGGACAGGTTACGAGCAGTACTTC
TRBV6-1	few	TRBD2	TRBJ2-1	CASSDLAGAALNEQFF	TGTGCCAGCAGTGACCTAGCGGGAGCCGCTCTGAATGAGCAGTTCTTC
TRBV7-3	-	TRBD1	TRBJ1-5	CASSQRTSGGAFFHQPQHF	TGTGCCAGCAGCCAAAGGACGTCAGGGGGCGCGTTTTTTCATCAGCCCCAGCATTTT
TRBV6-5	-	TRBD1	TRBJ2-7	CATSWAGGNLNEQYF	TGTGCCACTTCGTGGGCAGGGGGCAATCTTAACGAGCAGTACTTC
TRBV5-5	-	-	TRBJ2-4	CASSLGTGLAKNIQYF	TGTGCCAGCAGCCTAGGGACGGGACTAGCCAAAAACATTCAGTACTTC
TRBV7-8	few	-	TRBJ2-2	CASSLVSGGWTGELFF	TGTGCCAGCAGCTTAGTCTCAGGGGGGTGGACCGGGGAGCTGTTTTTT
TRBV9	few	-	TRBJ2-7	CASSVESTGLPYEQYF	TGTGCCAGCAGCGTAGAATCAACAGGGCTGCCCTACGAGCAGTACTTC
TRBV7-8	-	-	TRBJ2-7	CASSLRWGDSSYEQYF	TGTGCCAGCAGCCTCCGCTGGGGTGACAGCTCCTACGAGCAGTACTTC
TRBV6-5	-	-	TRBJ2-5	CASSYSSLRGIETQYF	TGTGCCAGCAGTTACTCGAGCTTAAGGGGAATCGAGACCCAGTACTTC
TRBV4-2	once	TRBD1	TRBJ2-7	CASSQGRTGTREQYF	TGTGCCAGCAGCCAAGGACGGACAGGGACGCGCGAGCAGTACTTC
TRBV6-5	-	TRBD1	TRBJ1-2	CASSWDRVGGYTF	TGTGCCAGCAGTTGGGACAGGGTAGGCGGCTACACCTTC
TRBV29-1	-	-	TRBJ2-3	CSVVPPGVTDTQYF	TGCAGCGTTGTCCCCCCCGGGGTTACAGATACGCAGTATTTT
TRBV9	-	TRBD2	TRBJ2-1	CASSFLAGGRQNEQFF	TGTGCCAGCAGCTTTCTAGCGGGGGGGCGACAGAATGAGCAGTTCTTC
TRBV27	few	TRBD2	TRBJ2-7	CASMFSGNSNEQYF	TGTGCCAGCATGTTTAGCGGGAATTCCAACGAGCAGTACTTC
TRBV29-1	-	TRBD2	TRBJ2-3	CSVGTRGDTQYF	TGCAGCGTTGGGACTAGAGGAGATACGCAGTATTTT
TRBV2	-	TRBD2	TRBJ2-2	CASKTSGMNTGELFF	TGTGCCAGCAAGACTAGCGGGATGAACACCGGGGAGCTGTTTTTT
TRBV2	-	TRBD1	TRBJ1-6	CASRTTGTGFSRSPLHF	TGTGCCAGCAGGACGACCGGGACAGGGTTCTCCCGGTCACCCCTCCACTTT
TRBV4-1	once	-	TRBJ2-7	CASSQDPINYEQYF	TGCGCCAGCAGCCAAGATCCTATTAATTACGAGCAGTACTTC
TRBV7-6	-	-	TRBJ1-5	CASSLIDDGDQPQHF	TGTGCCAGCAGCTTAATAGATGACGGGGATCAGCCCCAGCATTTT
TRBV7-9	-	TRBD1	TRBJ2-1	CASSWIDRDYNEQFF	TGTGCCAGCAGCTGGATCGACAGGGACTACAATGAGCAGTTCTTC
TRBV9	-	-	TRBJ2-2	CASSQIAGELFF	TGTGCCAGCAGCCAAATTGCCGGGGAGCTGTTTTTT
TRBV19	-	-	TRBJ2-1	CASAGPGAHAEQFF	TGTGCCAGTGCGGGTCCTGGAGCTCATGCTGAGCAGTTCTTC
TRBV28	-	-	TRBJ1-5	CASRNILRVQPQHF	TGTGCCAGCAGAAATATCCTCAGGGTTCAGCCCCAGCATTTT
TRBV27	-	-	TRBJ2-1	CASAPPAGHSYNEQFF	TGTGCCAGCGCCCCGCCAGCGGGCCACTCCTACAATGAGCAGTTCTTC
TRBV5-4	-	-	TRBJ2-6	CASSILALGANVLTF	TGTGCCAGCAGCATCCTAGCACTTGGGGCCAACGTCCTGACTTTC
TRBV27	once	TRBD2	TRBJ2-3	CASSPEKLAGVPDTQYF	TGTGCCAGCAGTCCAGAAAAACTAGCGGGGGTCCCAGATACGCAGTATTTT
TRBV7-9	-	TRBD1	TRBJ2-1	CASSTVRGRGYEQFF	TGTGCCAGCAGCACAGTCAGGGGGCGCGGCTATGAGCAGTTCTTC
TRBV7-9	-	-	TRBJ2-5	CASTGGRTTTMYQETQYF	TGTGCCAGCACCGGGGGTAGGACGACTACCATGTACCAAGAGACCCAGTACTTC